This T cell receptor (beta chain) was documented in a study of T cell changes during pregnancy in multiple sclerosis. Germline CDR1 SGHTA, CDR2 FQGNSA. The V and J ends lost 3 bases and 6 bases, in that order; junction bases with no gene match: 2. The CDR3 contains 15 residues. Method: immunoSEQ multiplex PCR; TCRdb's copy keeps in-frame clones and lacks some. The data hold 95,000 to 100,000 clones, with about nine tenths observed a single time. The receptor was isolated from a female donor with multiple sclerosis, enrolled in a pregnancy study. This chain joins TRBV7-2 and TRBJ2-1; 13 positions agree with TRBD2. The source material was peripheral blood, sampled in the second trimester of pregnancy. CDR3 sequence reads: CASSFGTSGTNEQFF. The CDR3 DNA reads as TGTGCCAGCAGCTTCGGGACTAGCGGGACCAATGAGCAGTTCTTC.